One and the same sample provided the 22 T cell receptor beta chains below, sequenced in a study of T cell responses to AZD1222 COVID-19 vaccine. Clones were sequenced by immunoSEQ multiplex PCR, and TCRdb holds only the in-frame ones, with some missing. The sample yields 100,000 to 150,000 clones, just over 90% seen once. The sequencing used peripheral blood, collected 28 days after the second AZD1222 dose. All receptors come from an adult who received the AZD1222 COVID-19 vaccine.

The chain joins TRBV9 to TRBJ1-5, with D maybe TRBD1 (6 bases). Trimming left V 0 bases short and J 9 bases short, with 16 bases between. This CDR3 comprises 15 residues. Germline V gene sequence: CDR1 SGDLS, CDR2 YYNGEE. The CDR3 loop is CASSVDGTRLGPQHF. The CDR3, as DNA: TGTGCCAGCAGCGTAGACGGGACACGATTAGGGCCCCAGCATTTT. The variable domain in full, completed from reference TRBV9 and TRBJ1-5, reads DSGVTQTPKHLITATGQRVTLRCSPRSGDLSVYWYQQSLDQGLQFLIQYYNGEERAKGNILERFSAQQFPDLHSELNLSSLELGDSALYFCASSVDGTRLGPQHFGDGTRLSIL.

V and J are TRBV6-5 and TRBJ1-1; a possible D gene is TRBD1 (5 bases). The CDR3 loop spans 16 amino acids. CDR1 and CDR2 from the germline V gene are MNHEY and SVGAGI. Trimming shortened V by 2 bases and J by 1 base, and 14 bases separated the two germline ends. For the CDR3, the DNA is TGTGCCAGCAGTTACCGCGGGACCCATGAGAACACTGAAGCTTTCTTT. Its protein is CASSYRGTHENTEAFF.

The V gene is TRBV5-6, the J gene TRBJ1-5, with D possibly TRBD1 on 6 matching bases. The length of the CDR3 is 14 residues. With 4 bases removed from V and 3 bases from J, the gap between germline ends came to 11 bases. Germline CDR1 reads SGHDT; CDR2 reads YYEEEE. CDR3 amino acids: CASSLTGTNQPQHF. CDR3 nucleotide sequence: TGTGCCAGCAGCCTGACAGGCACCAATCAGCCCCAGCATTTT.

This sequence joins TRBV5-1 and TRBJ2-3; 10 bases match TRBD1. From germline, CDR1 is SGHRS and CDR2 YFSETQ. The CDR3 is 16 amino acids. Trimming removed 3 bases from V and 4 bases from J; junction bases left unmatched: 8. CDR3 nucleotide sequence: TGCGCCAGCAGCTCCGACAGGGGGCATTGGGCAGATACGCAGTATTTT. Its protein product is CASSSDRGHWADTQYF.

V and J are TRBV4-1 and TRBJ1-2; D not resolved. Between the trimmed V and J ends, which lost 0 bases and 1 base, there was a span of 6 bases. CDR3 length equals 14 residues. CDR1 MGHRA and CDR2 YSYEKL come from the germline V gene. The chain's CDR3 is CASSQEWINYGYTF. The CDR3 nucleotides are TGCGCCAGCAGCCAAGAATGGATTAACTATGGCTACACCTTC.

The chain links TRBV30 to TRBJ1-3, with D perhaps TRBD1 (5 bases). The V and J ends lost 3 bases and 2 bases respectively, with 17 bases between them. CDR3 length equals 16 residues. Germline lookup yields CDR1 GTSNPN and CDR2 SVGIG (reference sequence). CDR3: CAWSEPGFYAGNTIYF. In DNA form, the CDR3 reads TGTGCCTGGAGCGAACCAGGGTTTTATGCTGGAAACACCATATATTTT.

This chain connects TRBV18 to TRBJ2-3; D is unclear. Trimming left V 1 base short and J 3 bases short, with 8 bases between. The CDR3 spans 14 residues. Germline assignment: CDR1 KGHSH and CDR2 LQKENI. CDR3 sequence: CASSPRKQTDTQYF. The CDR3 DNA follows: TGTGCCAGCTCACCACGGAAGCAGACAGATACGCAGTATTTT.

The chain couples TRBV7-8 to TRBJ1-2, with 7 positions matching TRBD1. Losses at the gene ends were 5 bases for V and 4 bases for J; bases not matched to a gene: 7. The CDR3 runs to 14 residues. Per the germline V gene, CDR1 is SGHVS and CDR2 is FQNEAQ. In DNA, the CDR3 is TGTGCCAGCAGCCCACAGGGGCTCCGCTATGGCTACACCTTC. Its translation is CASSPQGLRYGYTF.

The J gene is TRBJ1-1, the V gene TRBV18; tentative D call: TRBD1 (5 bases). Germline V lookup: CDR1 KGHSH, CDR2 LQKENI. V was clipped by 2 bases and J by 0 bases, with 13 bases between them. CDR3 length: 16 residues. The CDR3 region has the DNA TGTGCCAGCTCACCAGGGGCGTTTTTATTGAACACTGAAGCTTTCTTT. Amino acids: CASSPGAFLLNTEAFF.

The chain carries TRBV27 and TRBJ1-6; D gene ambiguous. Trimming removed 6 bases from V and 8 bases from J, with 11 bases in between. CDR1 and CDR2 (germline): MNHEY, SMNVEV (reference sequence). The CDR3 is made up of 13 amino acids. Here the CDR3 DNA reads TGTGCCAGCAGATTTGGCGGGCATTCACCCCTCCACTTT. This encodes CASRFGGHSPLHF.

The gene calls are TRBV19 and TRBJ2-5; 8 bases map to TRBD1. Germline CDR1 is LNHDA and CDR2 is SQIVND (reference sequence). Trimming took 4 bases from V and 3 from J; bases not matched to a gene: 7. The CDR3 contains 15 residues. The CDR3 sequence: CASSTRRTGKETQYF. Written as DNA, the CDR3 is TGTGCCAGTAGTACCCGTAGGACAGGGAAAGAGACCCAGTACTTC.

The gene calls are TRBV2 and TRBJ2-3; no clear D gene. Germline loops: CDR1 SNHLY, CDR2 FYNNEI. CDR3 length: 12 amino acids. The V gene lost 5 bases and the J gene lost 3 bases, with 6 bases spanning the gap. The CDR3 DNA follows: TGTGCCAGCAGTTCAATGACAGATACGCAGTATTTT. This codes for CASSSMTDTQYF.

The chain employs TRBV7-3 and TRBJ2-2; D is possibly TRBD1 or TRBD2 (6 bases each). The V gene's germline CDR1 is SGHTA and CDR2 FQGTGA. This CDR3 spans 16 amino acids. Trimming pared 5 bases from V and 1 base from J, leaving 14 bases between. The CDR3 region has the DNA TGTGCCAGCAGCATAGGGGGGACACTGAACACCGGGGAGCTGTTTTTT. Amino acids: CASSIGGTLNTGELFF.

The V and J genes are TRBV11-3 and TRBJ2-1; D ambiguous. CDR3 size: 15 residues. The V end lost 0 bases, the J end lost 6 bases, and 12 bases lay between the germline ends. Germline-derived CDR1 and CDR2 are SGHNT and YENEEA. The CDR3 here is CASSLEGKLSNEQFF. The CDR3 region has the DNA TGTGCCAGCAGCTTAGAGGGGAAGTTGAGCAATGAGCAGTTCTTC.

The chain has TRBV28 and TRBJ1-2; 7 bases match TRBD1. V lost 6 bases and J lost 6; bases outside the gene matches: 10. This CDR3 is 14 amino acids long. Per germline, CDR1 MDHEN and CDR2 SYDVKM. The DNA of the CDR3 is TGTGCCAGCAGCATTCCGGGACAGATCCATGGCTACACCTTC. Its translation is CASSIPGQIHGYTF.

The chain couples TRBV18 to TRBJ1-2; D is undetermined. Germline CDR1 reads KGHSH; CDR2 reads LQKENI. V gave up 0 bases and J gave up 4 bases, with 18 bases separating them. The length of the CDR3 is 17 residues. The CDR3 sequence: CASSPPTAAPGVYGYTF. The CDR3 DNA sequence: TGTGCCAGCTCACCACCGACGGCAGCGCCCGGGGTCTATGGCTACACCTTC.

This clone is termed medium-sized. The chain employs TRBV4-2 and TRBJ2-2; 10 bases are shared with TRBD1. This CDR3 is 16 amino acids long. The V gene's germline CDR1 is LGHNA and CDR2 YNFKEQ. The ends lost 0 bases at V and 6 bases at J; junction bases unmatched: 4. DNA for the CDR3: TGTGCCAGCAGCCAAGATAGGGGGACAGGGGCCGGGGAGCTGTTTTTT. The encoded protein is CASSQDRGTGAGELFF.

The DNA of the CDR3 is TGCGCCAGCAGCTTGGTTAGCGGGCGGGACTCCTACAATGAGCAGTTCTTC. Translated, it gives CASSLVSGRDSYNEQFF. This rearrangement joins TRBV5-1 to TRBJ2-1; TRBD2 aligns across 7 bases. Trimming removed 0 bases from V and 0 bases from J; junction bases left unmatched: 6. The CDR3 has 17 residues. Germline V lookup: CDR1 SGHRS, CDR2 YFSETQ.

The CDR3 reads CASKWGENTEAFF. CDR3 coding DNA: TGCGCCAGCAAGTGGGGGGAGAACACTGAAGCTTTCTTT. The chain has TRBV10-2 and TRBJ1-1; D perhaps matches TRBD1 (5 bases). The CDR3 covers 13 residues. CDR1 is WSHSY, CDR2 SAAADI, per germline. V was pared by 7 bases and J by 1 base, with 10 bases between.

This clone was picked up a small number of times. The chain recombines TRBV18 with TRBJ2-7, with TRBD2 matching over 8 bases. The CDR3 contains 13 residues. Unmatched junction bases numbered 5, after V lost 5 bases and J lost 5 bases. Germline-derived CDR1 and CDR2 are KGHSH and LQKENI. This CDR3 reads CASSRGTRDEQYF. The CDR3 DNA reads TGTGCCAGCTCAAGAGGGACTAGAGACGAGCAGTACTTC.

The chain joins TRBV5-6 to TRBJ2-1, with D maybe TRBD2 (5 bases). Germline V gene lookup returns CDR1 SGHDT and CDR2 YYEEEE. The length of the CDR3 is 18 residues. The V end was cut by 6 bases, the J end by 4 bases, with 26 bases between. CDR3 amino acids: CASTQRYLSQMGYNEQFF. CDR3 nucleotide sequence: TGTGCCAGCACCCAGCGGTATCTCTCCCAAATGGGATACAATGAGCAGTTCTTC.

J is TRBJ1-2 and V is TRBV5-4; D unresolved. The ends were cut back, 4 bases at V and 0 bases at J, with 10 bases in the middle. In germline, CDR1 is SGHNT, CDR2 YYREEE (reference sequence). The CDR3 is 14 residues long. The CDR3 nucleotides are TGTGCCAGCAGCCGTATCTTAACTAACTATGGCTACACCTTC. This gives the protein CASSRILTNYGYTF.